This note documents a single T cell receptor (beta chain) sequence. Its antigen is not known. Approximately 2.2 micrograms of genomic DNA came from cryopreserved PBMCs for TCR beta libraries. This sample is part of a study of cytotoxic CD8 clonotypes in ibrutinib-treated CLL. Findings and caveats of the study: The clonality rise at ibrutinib response reflected private clonotype expansion. Patients had baseline clonality above age-matched healthy donors, and this clonality moved with circulating CD8+ T-cell counts. Rising at ibrutinib response, clonality subsequently fell back toward baseline at progression.

Sequencing used immunoSEQ multiplex PCR; TCRdb keeps in-frame clones, though not all of them. Of 150,000 to 250,000 clones listed, about 72% are singletons. Material: PBMCs, obtained after 24 months of ibrutinib treatment. The receptor comes from a human donor with chronic lymphocytic leukemia.

Here the CDR3 DNA reads TGTGCCATAGGAGAAGGACAGTACTACGAGCAGTACTTC. Amino acids: CAIGEGQYYEQYF. The chain joins TRBV10-3 to TRBJ2-7; a weak D match, TRBD1 (6 bases). The CDR3 contains 13 residues. Germline V CDR1 and CDR2: ENHRY, SYGVKD. Trimming shortened V by 9 bases and J by 3 bases, and 15 bases separated the two germline ends.